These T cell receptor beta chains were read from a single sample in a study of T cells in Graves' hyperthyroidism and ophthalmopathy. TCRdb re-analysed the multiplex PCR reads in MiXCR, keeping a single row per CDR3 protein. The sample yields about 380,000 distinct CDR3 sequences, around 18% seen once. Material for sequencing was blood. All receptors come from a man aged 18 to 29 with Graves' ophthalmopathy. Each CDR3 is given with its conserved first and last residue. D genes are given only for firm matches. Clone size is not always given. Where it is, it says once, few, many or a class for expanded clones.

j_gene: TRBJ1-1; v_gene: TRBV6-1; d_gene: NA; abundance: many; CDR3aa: CASSTLTQGWTEAFF; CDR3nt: TGTGCCAGCAGTACCCTCACACAGGGTTGGACTGAAGCTTTCTTT
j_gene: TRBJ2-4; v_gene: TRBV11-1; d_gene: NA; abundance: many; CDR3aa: CASSLGTEMAKNIQYF; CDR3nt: TGTGCCAGCAGCTTAGGGACTGAGATGGCCAAAAACATTCAGTACTTC
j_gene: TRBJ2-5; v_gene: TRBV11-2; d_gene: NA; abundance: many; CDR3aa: CASSLEHSAETQYF; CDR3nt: TGTGCCAGCAGCTTAGAGCACTCCGCGGAGACCCAGTACTTC
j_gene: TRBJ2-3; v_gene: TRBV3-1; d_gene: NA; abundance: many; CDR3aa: CASSQQGPAGVGDTQYF; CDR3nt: TGTGCCAGCAGCCAACAGGGGCCAGCCGGAGTGGGAGATACGCAGTATTTT
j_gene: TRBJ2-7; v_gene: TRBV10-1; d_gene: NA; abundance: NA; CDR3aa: CASSESRYEQYF; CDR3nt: TGCGCCAGCAGTGAGTCGCGCTACGAGCAGTACTTC
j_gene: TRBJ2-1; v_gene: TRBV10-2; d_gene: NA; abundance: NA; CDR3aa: CASSERLGGYNEQFF; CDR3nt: TGCGCCAGCAGTGAGAGGCTTGGAGGCTACAATGAGCAGTTCTTC
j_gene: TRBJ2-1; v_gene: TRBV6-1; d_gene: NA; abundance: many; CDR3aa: CASSGQGEGEQFF; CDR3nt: TGTGCCAGCAGTGGGCAGGGTGAAGGTGAGCAGTTCTTC
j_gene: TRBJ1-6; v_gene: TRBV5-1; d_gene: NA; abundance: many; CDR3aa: CASSLGPRQIFSPLHF; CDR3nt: TGCGCCAGCAGCTTGGGCCCAAGACAGATTTTCTCACCCCTCCACTTT
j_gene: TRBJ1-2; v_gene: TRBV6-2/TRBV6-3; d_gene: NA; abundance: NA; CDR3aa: CASSWRGRGEGYTF; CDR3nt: TGTGCCAGCAGTTGGCGGGGGCGAGGAGAGGGCTACACCTTC
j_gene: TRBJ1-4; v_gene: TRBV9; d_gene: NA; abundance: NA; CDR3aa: CASSGLIPEKLFF; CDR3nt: TGTGCCAGCAGCGGATTAATACCTGAAAAACTGTTTTTT
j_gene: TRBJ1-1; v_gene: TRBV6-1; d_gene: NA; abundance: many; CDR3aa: CASSVGVWTEAFF; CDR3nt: TGTGCCAGCAGTGTGGGTGTATGGACTGAAGCTTTCTTT
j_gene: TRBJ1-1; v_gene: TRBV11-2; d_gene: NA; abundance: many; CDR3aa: CASSLHSLNTEAFF; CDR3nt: TGTGCCAGCAGCTTACACAGCTTGAACACTGAAGCTTTCTTT
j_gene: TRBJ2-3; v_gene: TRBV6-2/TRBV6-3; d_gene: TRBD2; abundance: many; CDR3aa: CASSYEAGGRTDTQYF; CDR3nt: TGTGCCAGCAGTTACGAGGCGGGGGGCCGCACAGATACGCAGTATTTT
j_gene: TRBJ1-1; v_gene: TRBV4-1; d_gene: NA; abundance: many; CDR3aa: CASSPRQTDTEAFF; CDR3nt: TGCGCCAGCAGCCCGCGACAGACTGACACTGAAGCTTTCTTT
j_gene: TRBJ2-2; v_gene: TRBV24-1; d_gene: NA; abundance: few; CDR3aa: CATSDPRPTGELFF; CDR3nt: TGTGCCACCAGTGATCCAAGACCGACCGGGGAGCTGTTTTTT
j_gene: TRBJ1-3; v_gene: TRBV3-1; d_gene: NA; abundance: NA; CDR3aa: CASSQDGNSGNTIYF; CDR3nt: TGTGCCAGCAGCCAAGATGGCAACTCTGGAAACACCATATATTTT
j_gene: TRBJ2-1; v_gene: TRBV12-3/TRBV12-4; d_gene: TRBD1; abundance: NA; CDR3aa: CASTGDRGNEQFF; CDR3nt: TGTGCCAGCACCGGGGACAGGGGCAATGAGCAGTTCTTC
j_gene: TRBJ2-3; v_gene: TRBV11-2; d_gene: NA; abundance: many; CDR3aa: CASSRLAIGDTQYF; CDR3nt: TGTGCCAGCAGTCGGCTAGCGATTGGAGATACGCAGTATTTT
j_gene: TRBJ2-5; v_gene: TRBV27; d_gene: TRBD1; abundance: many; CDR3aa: CASSARGQGETQYF; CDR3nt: TGTGCCAGCAGCGCAAGGGGACAGGGAGAGACCCAGTACTTC
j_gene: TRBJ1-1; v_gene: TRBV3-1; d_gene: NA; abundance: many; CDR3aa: CASSRGGQNTEAFF; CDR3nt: TGTGCCAGCAGCCGCGGGGGACAGAACACTGAAGCTTTCTTT
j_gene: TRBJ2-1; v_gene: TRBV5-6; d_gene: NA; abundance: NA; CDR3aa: CASSHTRDEQFF; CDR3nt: TGTGCCAGCAGCCACACTAGGGATGAGCAGTTCTTC
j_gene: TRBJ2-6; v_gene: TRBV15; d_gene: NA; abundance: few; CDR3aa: CATSGGSGANVLTF; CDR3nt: TGTGCCACCAGCGGGGGCTCTGGGGCCAACGTCCTGACTTTC
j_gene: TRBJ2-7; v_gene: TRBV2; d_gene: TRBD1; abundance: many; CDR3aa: CASSLRGLTYEQYF; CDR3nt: TGTGCCAGCAGTCTAAGGGGGCTGACCTACGAGCAGTACTTC
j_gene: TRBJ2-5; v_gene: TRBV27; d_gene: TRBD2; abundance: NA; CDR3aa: CASNQAGTSASETQYF; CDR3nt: TGTGCCAGCAACCAAGCCGGGACTAGCGCGTCGGAGACCCAGTACTTC
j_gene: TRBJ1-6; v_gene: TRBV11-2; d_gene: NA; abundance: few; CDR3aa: CASSLVLDIFSNSPLHF; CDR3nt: TGTGCCAGCAGCTTAGTTCTGGACATATTTTCAAATTCACCCCTCCACTTT
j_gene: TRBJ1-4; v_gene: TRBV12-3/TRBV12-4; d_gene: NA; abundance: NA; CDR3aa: CASSLAPNEKLFF; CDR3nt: TGTGCCAGCAGTTTAGCACCTAATGAAAAACTGTTTTTT
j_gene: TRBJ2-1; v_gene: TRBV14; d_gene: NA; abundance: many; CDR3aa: CASSQEGIYNEQFF; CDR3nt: TGTGCCAGCAGCCAAGAAGGCATATACAATGAGCAGTTCTTC
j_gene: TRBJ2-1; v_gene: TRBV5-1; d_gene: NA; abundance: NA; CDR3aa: CASSLSGANSYNEQFF; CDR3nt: TGCGCCAGCAGCTTATCGGGGGCGAATTCCTACAATGAGCAGTTCTTC
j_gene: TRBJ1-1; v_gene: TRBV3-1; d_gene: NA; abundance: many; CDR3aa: CASSLEGTEAFF; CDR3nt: TGTGCCAGCAGCCTGGAGGGTACTGAAGCTTTCTTT
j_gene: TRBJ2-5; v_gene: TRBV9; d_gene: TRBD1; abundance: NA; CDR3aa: CASSATTGAKGETQYF; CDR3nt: TGTGCCAGCAGCGCGACTACAGGGGCTAAGGGGGAGACCCAGTACTTC
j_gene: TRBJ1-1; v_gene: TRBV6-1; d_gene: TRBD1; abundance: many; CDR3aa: CATLRGTGSAAVEAFF; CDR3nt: TGTGCCACTCTGAGGGGGACAGGGTCGGCAGCGGTGGAAGCTTTCTTT
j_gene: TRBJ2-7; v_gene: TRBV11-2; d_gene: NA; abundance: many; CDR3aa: CASSSSGEQYF; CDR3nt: TGTGCCAGCAGCTCCAGTGGCGAGCAGTACTTC
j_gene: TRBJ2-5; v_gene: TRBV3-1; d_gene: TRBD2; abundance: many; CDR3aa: CASSQALAGGGGGAQYF; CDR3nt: TGTGCCAGCAGCCAAGCCCTAGCGGGGGGGGGCGGAGGAGCCCAGTACTTC
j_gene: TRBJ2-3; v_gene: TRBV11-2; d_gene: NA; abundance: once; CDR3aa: CASSLGQLSTDTQYF; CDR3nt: TGTGCCAGCAGCTTAGGACAGCTGAGCACAGATACGCAGTATTTT
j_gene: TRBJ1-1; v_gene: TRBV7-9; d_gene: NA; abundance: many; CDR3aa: CATWWGLYDTEAFF; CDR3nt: TGTGCCACCTGGTGGGGACTGTACGACACTGAAGCTTTCTTT
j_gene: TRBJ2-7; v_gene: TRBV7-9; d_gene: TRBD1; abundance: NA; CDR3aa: CASSGQGFYEQYF; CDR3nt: TGTGCCAGCAGCGGACAGGGTTTCTACGAGCAGTACTTC
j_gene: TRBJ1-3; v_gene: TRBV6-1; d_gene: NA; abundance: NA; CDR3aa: CASSAPHDNGNTIYF; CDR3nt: TGTGCCAGCAGTGCCCCACATGACAACGGAAACACCATATATTTT
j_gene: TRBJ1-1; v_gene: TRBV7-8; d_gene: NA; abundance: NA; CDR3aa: CASSLAELVGTEAFF; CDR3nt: TGTGCCAGCAGCTTAGCAGAGTTGGTTGGCACTGAAGCTTTCTTT
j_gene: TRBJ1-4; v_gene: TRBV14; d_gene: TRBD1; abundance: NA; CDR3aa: CASSPTGGRMEEKLFF; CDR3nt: TGTGCCAGCAGCCCCACAGGGGGCCGGATGGAGGAAAAACTGTTTTTT
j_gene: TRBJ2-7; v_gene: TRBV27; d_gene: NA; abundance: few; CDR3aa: CASSLEGDYEQYF; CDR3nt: TGTGCCAGCAGTTTAGAGGGGGACTACGAGCAGTACTTC
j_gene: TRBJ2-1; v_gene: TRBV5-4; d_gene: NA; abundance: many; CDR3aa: CASHAGYNEQFF; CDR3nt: TGTGCCTCGCACGCGGGCTACAATGAGCAGTTCTTC
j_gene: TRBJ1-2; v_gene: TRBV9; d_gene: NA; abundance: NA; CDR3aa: CASSVEARLNYGYTF; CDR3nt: TGTGCCAGCAGCGTAGAGGCCAGACTGAACTATGGCTACACCTTC
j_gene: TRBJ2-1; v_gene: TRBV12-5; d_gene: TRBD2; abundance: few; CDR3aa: CASGLTHPGSAGGRGEQFF; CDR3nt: TGTGCTAGTGGTCTCACCCACCCCGGGTCCGCGGGGGGTAGGGGTGAGCAGTTCTTC
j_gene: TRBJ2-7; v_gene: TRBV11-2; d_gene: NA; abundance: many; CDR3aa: CASSNQGYEQYF; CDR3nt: TGTGCCAGCAGCAACCAGGGTTACGAGCAGTACTTC
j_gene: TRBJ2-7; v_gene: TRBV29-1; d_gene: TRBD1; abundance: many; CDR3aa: CSVRTGGSSYEQYF; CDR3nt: TGCAGCGTTAGGACAGGGGGGAGCTCCTACGAGCAGTACTTC
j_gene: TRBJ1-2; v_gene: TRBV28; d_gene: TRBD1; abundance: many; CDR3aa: CAPGGQGDYGYTF; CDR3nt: TGTGCTCCCGGGGGACAGGGGGACTATGGCTACACCTTC
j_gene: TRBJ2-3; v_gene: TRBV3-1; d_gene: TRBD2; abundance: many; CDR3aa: CASSQPLAGGTDTQYF; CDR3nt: TGTGCCAGCAGCCAACCTCTAGCGGGGGGCACAGATACGCAGTATTTT
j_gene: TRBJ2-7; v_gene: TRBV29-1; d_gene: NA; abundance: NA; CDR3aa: CSVEAVVGNEQYF; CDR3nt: TGCAGCGTTGAAGCGGTTGTTGGAAACGAGCAGTACTTC
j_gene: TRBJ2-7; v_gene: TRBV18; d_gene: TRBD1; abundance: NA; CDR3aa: CASSPQRGQREQYF; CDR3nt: TGTGCCAGCTCCCCTCAAAGGGGACAGCGCGAGCAGTACTTC
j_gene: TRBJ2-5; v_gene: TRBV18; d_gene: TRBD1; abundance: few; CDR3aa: CASSPLTGDETQYF; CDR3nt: TGTGCCAGCTCACCACTGACAGGGGACGAGACCCAGTACTTC
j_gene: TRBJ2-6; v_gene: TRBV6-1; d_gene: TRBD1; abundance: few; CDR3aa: CASSEIPLTGIFGANVLTF; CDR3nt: TGTGCCAGCAGTGAAATCCCTCTGACAGGGATCTTTGGGGCCAACGTCCTGACTTTC